This TCR beta chain is drawn from a study of CD8 T cells in ankylosing spondylitis. General study results and limits: A TCR beta motif of under ten highly homologous variants appeared characteristic of ankylosing spondylitis blood. Certain motif variants had earlier been reported in reactive arthritis synovial fluid and blood.

There are a few counts of this clonotype. Its target is not known. TCRdb fed the 5' RACE reads into MiXCR, producing one record per CDR3 protein. The sample lists some 400,000 distinct CDR3 sequences, approximately 20% occurring once. The receptor's source is a male donor with ankylosing spondylitis. What was sequenced was blood, either unsorted or a sorted T cell fraction (not recorded which).

The CDR3 region has the DNA TGCAGTGCCTTACACTTGCCGGGACTAGCGGGCTACAATGAGCAGTTCTTC. Translation: CSALHLPGLAGYNEQFF. The chain has TRBV20-1 and TRBJ2-1; 12 bases are shared with TRBD2. CDR3 length: 17 amino acids. V trimming: 6 bases; J trimming: 3 bases; junction bases outside the gene matches: 12. The germline V gene encodes CDR1 DFQATT and CDR2 SNEGSKA (reference sequence).